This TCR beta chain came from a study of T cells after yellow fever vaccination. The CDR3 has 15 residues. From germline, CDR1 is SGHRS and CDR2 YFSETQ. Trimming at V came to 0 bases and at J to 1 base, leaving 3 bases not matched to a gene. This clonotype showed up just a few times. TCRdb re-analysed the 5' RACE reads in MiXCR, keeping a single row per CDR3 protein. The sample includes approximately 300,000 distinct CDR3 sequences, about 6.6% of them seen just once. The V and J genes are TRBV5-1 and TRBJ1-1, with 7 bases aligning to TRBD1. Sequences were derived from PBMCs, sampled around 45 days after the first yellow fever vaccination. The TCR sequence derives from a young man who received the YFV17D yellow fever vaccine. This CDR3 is CASSLATGSNTEAFF. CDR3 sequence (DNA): TGCGCCAGCAGCTTGGCGACAGGGTCGAACACTGAAGCTTTCTTT.